These T cell receptor beta chains were read from a single sample in a study of T-cell reconstitution after alpha-beta-depleted transplantation in children. TCRdb reanalysed the PCR reads using MiXCR and keeps one entry per CDR3 protein. The sample holds about 870,000 distinct CDR3 sequences, 16% seen once. Material: PBMCs, mostly from graft donor cells, obtained 360 days after TCRalphabeta/CD19-depleted stem cell transplant. The receptors here all came from a male patient aged 10 to 17 who had a stem cell transplant for acute lymphoblastic leukemia, so the T cells may come from the graft donor. Each CDR3 is given with its conserved first and last residue. A D gene is named only where the DNA matches it firmly. Size is stated for part of the rows, as once, few or many counts, or as a class when the clone is expanded.

TRBJ2-5,-,-,TRBV6-1,CASTWGGAKKETQYF,TGTGCCAGCACCTGGGGGGGGGCGAAGAAAGAGACCCAGTACTTC
TRBJ1-2,many,-,TRBV12-3/TRBV12-4,CASSLLKVYGYTF,TGTGCCAGCAGTTTACTAAAGGTCTATGGCTACACCTTC
TRBJ2-3,-,-,TRBV18,CASSPVRERGDTQYF,TGTGCCAGCTCACCAGTACGGGAGCGTGGAGATACGCAGTATTTT
TRBJ1-1,few,-,TRBV5-1,CASRESAFMNTEAFF,TGCGCCAGCAGGGAATCGGCGTTCATGAACACTGAAGCTTTCTTT
TRBJ1-6,few,-,TRBV3-1,CASSPLGADSYNSPLHF,TGTGCCAGCAGTCCCCTAGGAGCGGACAGCTATAATTCACCCCTCCACTTT
TRBJ2-1,-,-,TRBV4-1,CASSQDKYEQFF,TGCGCCAGCAGCCAAGATAAGTATGAGCAGTTCTTC
TRBJ2-7,-,TRBD2,TRBV20-1,CSWGLAGSYEQYF,TGCAGTTGGGGACTAGCGGGGTCCTACGAGCAGTACTTC
TRBJ1-3,many,TRBD1,TRBV29-1,CSVGQGFGNTIYF,TGCAGCGTTGGACAGGGTTTTGGAAACACCATATATTTT
TRBJ1-2,few,-,TRBV7-6,CASSLAPRGYYGYTF,TGTGCCAGCAGCTTAGCCCCCAGGGGATACTATGGCTACACCTTC
TRBJ2-1,many,-,TRBV10-2,CASSELELRGRYNEQFF,TGCGCCAGCAGTGAGTTGGAATTGAGAGGACGATACAATGAGCAGTTCTTC
TRBJ2-7,few,TRBD1,TRBV14,CASSRTGRGEQYF,TGTGCCAGCAGCCGGACAGGAAGGGGCGAGCAGTACTTC
TRBJ2-1,many,-,TRBV12-3/TRBV12-4,CASSSGDEQFF,TGTGCCAGCAGTTCTGGGGATGAGCAGTTCTTC
TRBJ2-2,few,-,TRBV11-2,CASSHYGAEIGELFF,TGTGCCAGCAGCCACTATGGGGCCGAGATAGGGGAGCTGTTTTTT
TRBJ2-1,many,-,TRBV7-2,CASSSGGSWGYNEQFF,TGTGCCAGCAGCTCTGGGGGGAGTTGGGGGTACAATGAGCAGTTCTTC
TRBJ2-1,many,-,TRBV6-4,CASSIRRGSSYNEQFF,TGTGCCAGTTCGATTCGACGGGGAAGCTCCTACAATGAGCAGTTCTTC
TRBJ2-1,-,-,TRBV7-2,CASSFLGNSYNEQFF,TGTGCCAGCAGCTTCCTCGGGAACTCCTACAATGAGCAGTTCTTC
TRBJ1-5,-,-,TRBV28,CASRSGWGNQPQHF,TGTGCCAGCAGGAGCGGTTGGGGCAATCAGCCCCAGCATTTT
TRBJ2-7,-,TRBD2,TRBV5-1,CASSAWTSGSYEQYF,TGCGCCAGCAGCGCCTGGACTAGCGGTTCCTACGAGCAGTACTTC
TRBJ2-7,many,TRBD2,TRBV29-1,CSVTGTTYEQYF,TGCAGCGTAACCGGGACTACCTACGAGCAGTACTTC
TRBJ1-4,-,-,TRBV11-2,CASSSTGNTNEKLFF,TGTGCCAGCAGCTCAACAGGAAATACTAATGAAAAACTGTTTTTT
TRBJ2-1,-,-,TRBV10-3,CAIRADSYNEQFF,TGTGCCATCAGAGCGGATTCCTACAATGAGCAGTTCTTC
TRBJ2-7,few,-,TRBV4-1,CASSQGRYNYEQYF,TGCGCCAGCAGCCAAGGACGTTACAACTACGAGCAGTACTTC
TRBJ2-1,many,TRBD2,TRBV27,CASSFRASGLLAYNEQFF,TGTGCCAGCAGTTTCCGAGCTAGCGGGTTACTTGCCTACAATGAGCAGTTCTTC
TRBJ2-2,-,TRBD2,TRBV3-1,CASSPRTSTGELFF,TGTGCCAGCAGCCCGAGGACTAGCACCGGGGAGCTGTTTTTT
TRBJ2-1,-,TRBD2,TRBV24-1,CATTPGLAGTRGSNEQFF,TGTGCCACCACCCCAGGACTAGCGGGAACCCGGGGGAGCAATGAGCAGTTCTTC
TRBJ2-4,few,-,TRBV5-5,CASSREGARGNIQYF,TGTGCCAGCAGCCGGGAGGGGGCGCGTGGAAACATTCAGTACTTC
TRBJ1-2,-,TRBD1,TRBV19,CAIRDSYGYTF,TGTGCCATCCGGGACAGCTATGGCTACACCTTC
TRBJ2-3,few,-,TRBV5-1,CASSFQLNTDTQYF,TGCGCCAGCAGCTTTCAATTGAACACAGATACGCAGTATTTT
TRBJ1-1,many,-,TRBV29-1,CSVESGLNTEAFF,TGCAGCGTTGAATCCGGGCTTAACACTGAAGCTTTCTTT
TRBJ2-7,-,-,TRBV10-3,CAISESGVYEQYF,TGTGCCATCAGTGAGTCAGGAGTCTACGAGCAGTACTTC
TRBJ2-2,many,TRBD1,TRBV5-1,CASSLRTGTLSGELFF,TGCGCCAGCAGCTTGAGGACAGGGACTCTTAGCGGGGAGCTGTTTTTT
TRBJ2-1,few,-,TRBV7-3,CASSFTARGGNEQFF,TGTGCCAGCAGCTTCACGGCCCGAGGGGGCAATGAGCAGTTCTTC
TRBJ2-7,few,-,TRBV15,CATSRDVAVGSYEQYF,TGTGCCACCAGCAGGGACGTAGCGGTGGGCTCCTACGAGCAGTACTTC
TRBJ1-5,many,-,TRBV18,CASSHSRDTNQPQHF,TGTGCCAGCTCACACTCCCGGGACACCAATCAGCCCCAGCATTTT
TRBJ1-4,few,-,TRBV6-1,CASRQGTTNEKLFF,TGTGCCAGCAGACAGGGAACAACTAATGAAAAACTGTTTTTT
TRBJ2-2,many,-,TRBV27,CASSFNSGPNTGELFF,TGTGCCAGCAGTTTCAATTCCGGGCCCAACACCGGGGAGCTGTTTTTT
TRBJ2-3,-,-,TRBV11-3,CASSFHRVSTDTQYF,TGTGCCAGCAGCTTCCACAGGGTTAGCACAGATACGCAGTATTTT
TRBJ2-7,-,TRBD1,TRBV13,CASSAPGQRLYEQYF,TGTGCCAGCAGCGCACCGGGACAGCGACTCTACGAGCAGTACTTC
TRBJ1-5,-,-,TRBV12-3/TRBV12-4,CARPGGGPYQPQHF,TGTGCCAGGCCGGGGGGGGGACCTTATCAGCCCCAGCATTTT
TRBJ2-3,-,-,TRBV5-1,CASSSLGVTDTQYF,TGCGCCAGCAGCTCGCTCGGGGTCACAGATACGCAGTATTTT
TRBJ1-5,few,-,TRBV7-7,CASRSRDGVSNQPQHF,TGTGCCAGCAGGAGCCGGGACGGGGTTAGCAATCAGCCCCAGCATTTT
TRBJ2-1,-,-,TRBV5-6,CASSFGPDNEQFF,TGTGCCAGCAGCTTCGGGCCCGACAATGAGCAGTTCTTC
TRBJ2-1,-,TRBD2,TRBV2,CARSGTSGRSSNEQFF,TGTGCCAGGTCCGGGACTAGCGGGAGGTCTTCCAATGAGCAGTTCTTC
TRBJ2-7,-,-,TRBV5-1,CASSLDRAIRLYEQYF,TGCGCCAGCAGCTTGGACAGGGCGATCAGGCTCTACGAGCAGTACTTC
TRBJ1-1,many,-,TRBV4-1,CASSQGLRNTEAFF,TGCGCCAGCAGCCAAGGGCTGAGGAACACTGAAGCTTTCTTT
TRBJ1-5,once,-,TRBV29-1,CSVGGTHNQPQHF,TGCAGCGTCGGCGGGACACACAATCAGCCCCAGCATTTT
TRBJ2-3,-,TRBD1,TRBV13,CARRYRGVGDTQYF,TGTGCCAGGAGATACAGGGGAGTGGGAGATACGCAGTATTTT
TRBJ1-1,few,TRBD1,TRBV15,CATSRDQGDTEAFF,TGTGCCACCAGCAGAGATCAGGGGGACACTGAAGCTTTCTTT
TRBJ2-3,many,-,TRBV5-1,CASSLAGASTDTQYF,TGCGCCAGCAGCTTGGCAGGGGCCAGCACAGATACGCAGTATTTT
TRBJ2-3,many,-,TRBV7-3,CASSQTGLTDTQYF,TGTGCCAGCAGCCAAACGGGACTTACAGATACGCAGTATTTT
TRBJ2-1,-,-,TRBV7-2,CASIMGPLYNEQFF,TGTGCCAGCATCATGGGACCATTATACAATGAGCAGTTCTTC
TRBJ2-1,-,-,TRBV20-1,CSASGPQTAYNEQFF,TGCAGTGCTAGTGGTCCCCAGACCGCCTACAATGAGCAGTTCTTC
TRBJ2-1,many,-,TRBV29-1,CSVEDRPALYNEQFF,TGCAGCGTTGAAGATCGGCCAGCCCTCTACAATGAGCAGTTCTTC
TRBJ2-3,-,-,TRBV4-2,CASSHYIWDTQYF,TGTGCCAGCAGCCACTACATTTGGGATACGCAGTATTTT
TRBJ2-1,-,TRBD2,TRBV12-3/TRBV12-4,CASSLGLAGGSVSFF,TGTGCCAGCAGTTTAGGACTAGCGGGAGGGTCGGTTTCGTTCTTC